The text below deals with one TCR beta chain. What it recognizes is unknown. TCRdb used MiXCR to reprocess the 5' RACE reads, holding one entry per CDR3 protein. The sample yields roughly 300,000 distinct CDR3 sequences, about 17% seen once. The CDR3 is 16 residues long. Germline CDR1 reads SEHNR; CDR2 reads FQNEAQ (reference sequence). V was shortened by 0 bases and J by 4 bases, with 15 bases between the two germline ends. These data come from a study of T-cell memory formation after mild COVID-19. Background on the study: Largely, TCR clusters stayed within a single donor.

Findings of the study overall: Clones shrinking between day 15 and 85 showed a balanced CD4/CD8 split, and those that grew later tilted toward CD4+. Largely, contracting CD4+ clones fell within CM and EM, and contracting CD8+ clones within EMRA.

The clonotype was recovered from a man between 18 and 35 years old who had mild COVID-19 (a few samples of this study predate the infection). Cell type and time point are not known. The chain links TRBV7-9 to TRBJ1-1, with D tentatively TRBD1 (5 bases). Sequences were obtained from PBMCs or a T cell subset sorted from them (not recorded which). In DNA form, the CDR3 reads TGTGCCAGCAGCTTAGCTCCAGCGGCGAGGGGCACTGAAGCTTTCTTT. This sequence encodes CASSLAPAARGTEAFF.